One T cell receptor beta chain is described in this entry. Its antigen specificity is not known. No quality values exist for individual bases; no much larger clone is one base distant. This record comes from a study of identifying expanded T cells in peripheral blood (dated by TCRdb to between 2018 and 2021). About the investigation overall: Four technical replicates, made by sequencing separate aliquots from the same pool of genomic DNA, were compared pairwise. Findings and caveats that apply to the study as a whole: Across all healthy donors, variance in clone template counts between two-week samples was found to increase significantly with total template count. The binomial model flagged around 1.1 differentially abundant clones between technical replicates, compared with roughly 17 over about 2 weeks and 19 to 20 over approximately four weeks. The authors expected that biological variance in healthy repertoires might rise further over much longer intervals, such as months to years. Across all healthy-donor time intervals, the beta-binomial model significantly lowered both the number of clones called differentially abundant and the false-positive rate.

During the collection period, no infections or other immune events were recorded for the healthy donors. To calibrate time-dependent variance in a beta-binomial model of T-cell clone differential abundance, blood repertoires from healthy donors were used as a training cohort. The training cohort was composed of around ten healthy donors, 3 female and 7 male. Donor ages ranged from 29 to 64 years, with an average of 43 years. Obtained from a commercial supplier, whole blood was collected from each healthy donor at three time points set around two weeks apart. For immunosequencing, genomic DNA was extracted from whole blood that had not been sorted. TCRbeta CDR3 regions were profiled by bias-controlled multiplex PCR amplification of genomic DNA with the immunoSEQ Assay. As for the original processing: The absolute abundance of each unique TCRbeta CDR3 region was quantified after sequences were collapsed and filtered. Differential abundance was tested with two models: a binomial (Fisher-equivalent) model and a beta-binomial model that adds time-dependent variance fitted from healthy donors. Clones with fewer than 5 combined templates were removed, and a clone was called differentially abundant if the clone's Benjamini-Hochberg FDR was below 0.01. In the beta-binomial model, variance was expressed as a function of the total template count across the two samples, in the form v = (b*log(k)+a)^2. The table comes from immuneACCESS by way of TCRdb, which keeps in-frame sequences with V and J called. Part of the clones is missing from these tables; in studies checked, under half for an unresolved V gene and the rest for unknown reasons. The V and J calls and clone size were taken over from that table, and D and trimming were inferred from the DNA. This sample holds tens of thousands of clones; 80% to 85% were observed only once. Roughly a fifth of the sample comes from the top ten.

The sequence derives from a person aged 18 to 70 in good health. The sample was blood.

The CDR3 region reads CASQFGTAISGNTIYF. The DNA is as follows: TGTGCCAGCCAGTTTGGGACGGCGATCTCTGGAAACACCATATATTTT. The V gene is TRBV19 and the J gene is TRBJ1-3; TRBD1 is possibly the D segment (5 matching bases). V was cut back by 9 bases and J by 0 bases, leaving a gap of 18 bases between them. The germline V gene (reference sequence) yields LNHDA for CDR1 and SQIVND for CDR2. Measured from the cysteine to the phenylalanine, the CDR3 is 16 residues long. Here the CDR3 DNA is all that survives: 48 bases in frame from base 1.